This TCR beta chain was found in a study of glioma-infiltrating T cells after dendritic cell vaccination. Only patients with spare fresh-frozen tumor and over two years of follow-up were included. This clone was seen a handful of times. Produced via immunoSEQ multiplex PCR; TCRdb's table is partial and in-frame only. This table has some 100,000 clones, approximately 81% appearing once. The CDR3 has 15 amino acids. Germline assignment: CDR1 LNHDA and CDR2 SQIVND (reference sequence). Trimming at V came to 4 bases and at J to 1 base, leaving 1 base not matched to a gene. The source material was blood, sampled before dendritic cell vaccination. This receptor was taken from a human donor with glioblastoma. This rearrangement joins TRBV19 to TRBJ1-6; 7 bases map to TRBD1. The CDR3 here is CASSRGQSYNSPLHF. The CDR3 DNA sequence: TGTGCCAGTAGTAGGGGACAGTCCTATAATTCACCCCTCCACTTT.